The clone carrying this T cell receptor (beta chain) was found once. Its antigen is currently unknown. The data are from a study of shared clonotypes between healthy human individuals. Notes on the study in general: Rarefaction demonstrated incomplete sorted-subset sequencing despite large depth.

Germline V CDR1 and CDR2: MNHEY, SMNVEV (reference sequence). With V trimmed by 6 bases and J by 3 bases, 5 bases remained unmatched. The CDR3 totals 13 residues. Assay: immunoSEQ multiplex PCR; the TCRdb copy retains only in-frame clones and omits some. The data hold around 690,000 clones, with roughly 87% observed a single time. The rearrangement joins TRBV27 to TRBJ2-7; 7 bases align to TRBD1. Sample: memory CD8+ T cells from PBMCs. As for subset: CD45RO+ cells pooled with CCR7-negative TemRA cells. The receptor was isolated from a man aged 18 to 29 in good health. Some clones in this sample may be carry-over from other donors' samples. The CDR3 region is CASSEDRSYEQYF. In nucleotides, the CDR3 is TGTGCCAGCAGCGAGGACAGGAGCTACGAGCAGTACTTC.